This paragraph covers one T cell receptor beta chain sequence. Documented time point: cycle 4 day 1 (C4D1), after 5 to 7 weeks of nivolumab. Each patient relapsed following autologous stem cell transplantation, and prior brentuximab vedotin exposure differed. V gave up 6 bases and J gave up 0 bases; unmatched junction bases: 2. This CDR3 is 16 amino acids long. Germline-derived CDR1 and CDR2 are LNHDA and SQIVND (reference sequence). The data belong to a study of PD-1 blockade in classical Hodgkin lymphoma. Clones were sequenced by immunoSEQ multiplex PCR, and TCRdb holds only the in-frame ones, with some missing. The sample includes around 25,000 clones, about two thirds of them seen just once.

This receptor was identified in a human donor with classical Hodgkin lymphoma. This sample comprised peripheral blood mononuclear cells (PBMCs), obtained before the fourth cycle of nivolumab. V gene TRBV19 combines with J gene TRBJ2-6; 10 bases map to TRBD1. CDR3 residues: CASRDRGLSGANVLTF. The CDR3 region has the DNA TGTGCCAGTAGAGACAGGGGGCTCTCTGGGGCCAACGTCCTGACTTTC.